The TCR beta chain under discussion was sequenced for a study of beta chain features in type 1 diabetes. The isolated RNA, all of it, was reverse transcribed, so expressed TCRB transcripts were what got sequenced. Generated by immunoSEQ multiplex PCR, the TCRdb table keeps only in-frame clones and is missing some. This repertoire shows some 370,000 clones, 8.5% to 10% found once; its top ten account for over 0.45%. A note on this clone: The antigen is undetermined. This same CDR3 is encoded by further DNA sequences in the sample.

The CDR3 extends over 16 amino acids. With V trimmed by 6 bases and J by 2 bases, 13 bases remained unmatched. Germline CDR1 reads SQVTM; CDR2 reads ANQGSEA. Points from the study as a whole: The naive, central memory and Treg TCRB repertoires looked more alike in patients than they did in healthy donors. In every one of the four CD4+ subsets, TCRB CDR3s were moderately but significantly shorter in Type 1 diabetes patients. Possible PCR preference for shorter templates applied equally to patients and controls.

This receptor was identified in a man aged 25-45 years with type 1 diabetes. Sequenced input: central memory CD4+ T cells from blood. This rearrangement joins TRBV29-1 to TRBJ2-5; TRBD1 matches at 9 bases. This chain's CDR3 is CSVLGGPGQGQETQYF. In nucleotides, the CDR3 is TGCAGCGTCTTGGGTGGGCCGGGACAGGGTCAAGAGACCCAGTACTTC.